Below, one T cell receptor (beta chain) is given with its context. The CDR3 is 13 amino acids. Between the trimmed V and J ends, which lost 5 bases and 0 bases, there was a span of 7 bases. Clones were sequenced by immunoSEQ multiplex PCR, and TCRdb holds only the in-frame ones, with some missing. Here the sample spans over 300,000 clones, approximately 85% being singletons. The data are from a study of blood T cell repertoires in COVID-19. The rearrangement links TRBV12-3 or TRBV12-4 to TRBJ1-1; TRBD1 is a possible D gene (6 bases). This sequence originates from a human donor in a cohort sampled during active COVID-19. Sequenced: peripheral blood. As DNA, the CDR3 is TGTGCCAGCAGTCGGACAGTGAACACTGAAGCTTTCTTT. Translation: CASSRTVNTEAFF.